The table lists the clone carrying this T cell receptor beta chain with many counts. The antigen remains undetermined. This sample is part of a study of T cells in Graves' hyperthyroidism and ophthalmopathy. Study-level points and caveats: Most expanded thyroid clonotypes above 0.001 also appeared in blood.

RNA transcripts yielded amplified TCR beta CDR3 regions. HTBI primers were the set used in a first-round RT-PCR of the TCR CDR3. TCRdb recomputed calls from the multiplex PCR reads with MiXCR, one row per CDR3 protein. The repertoire holds a few hundred thousand distinct CDR3 sequences, with over 12% as singletons. Ophthalmopathy patients had moderate-to-severe active disease, CAS ≥3, NOSPECS ≥4, and disease duration under 3 months. Pregnant or lactating patients were excluded, as were those with uncontrolled infection or other autoimmune disease. The PBMCs studied were ones that came from 8 to 10 ml fresh peripheral blood. Sequenced input: blood. The TCR originated in an older woman with Graves' ophthalmopathy.

CDR3: CASTPLGEGENEKLFF. The CDR3 DNA reads as TGTGCCAGCACCCCCTTGGGGGAGGGGGAAAATGAAAAACTGTTTTTT. The V call is TRBV2, the J call TRBJ1-4; D may be TRBD1 (6 bases). Trimming left V 7 bases short and J 5 bases short, with 20 bases between. This CDR3 contains 16 residues. Looked up from germline, CDR1 is SNHLY and CDR2 is FYNNEI.